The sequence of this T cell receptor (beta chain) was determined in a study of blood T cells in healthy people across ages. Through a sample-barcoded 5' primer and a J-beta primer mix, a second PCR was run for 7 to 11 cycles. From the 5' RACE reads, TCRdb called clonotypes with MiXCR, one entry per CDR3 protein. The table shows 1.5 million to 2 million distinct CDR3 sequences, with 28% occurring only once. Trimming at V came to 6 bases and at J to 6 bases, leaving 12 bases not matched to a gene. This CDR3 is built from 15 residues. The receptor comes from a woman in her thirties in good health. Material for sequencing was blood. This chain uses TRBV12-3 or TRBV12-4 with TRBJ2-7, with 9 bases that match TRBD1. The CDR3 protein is CASSTAGTGIGEQYF. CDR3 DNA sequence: TGTGCCAGCAGCACAGCCGGGACAGGGATCGGCGAGCAGTACTTC.